A single sample gave rise to the 29 T cell receptor beta chains below, sequenced in a study of cytomegalovirus exposure and HLA in healthy donors. The PCR was carried out with 60 Vbeta primers and 13 Jbeta primers. Produced via immunoSEQ multiplex PCR; TCRdb's table is partial and in-frame only. The table has under 200,000 clones, roughly 80% seen once; the top ten hold approximately 7%. Sequencing used PBMCs. The origin of the receptors is a woman under 40 in good health and CMV-seropositive.

The CDR3 region is CASTHQAGQGNEKLFF. The DNA of the CDR3 is TGTGCCAGCACCCATCAGGCGGGACAGGGAAATGAAAAACTGTTTTTT. The gene calls are TRBV28 and TRBJ1-4; 9 nucleotides line up with TRBD1. CDR1 and CDR2 from the germline V gene are MDHEN and SYDVKM. V lost 7 bases and J lost 5; bases outside the gene matches: 11. The CDR3 is 16 amino acids.

This clone appeared once. This rearrangement joins TRBV5-6 to TRBJ2-7; D might be TRBD2 (7 bases). From germline, CDR1 is SGHDT and CDR2 YYEEEE. The length of the CDR3 is 13 residues. Trimming took 0 bases from V and 6 from J, leaving 10 bases between them. CDR3 amino acids: CASSLGAGAEQYF. CDR3 DNA: TGTGCCAGCAGCTTGGGGGCGGGGGCCGAGCAGTACTTC.

J is TRBJ2-1 and V is TRBV5-8, with a weak D call TRBD1 (6 bases). CDR1 and CDR2 (germline): SGHTS, YDEGEE. V was clipped by 6 bases and J by 6 bases, with 19 bases between them. The CDR3 consists of 15 residues. The CDR3 loop is CASKLGDRSFNEQFF. The CDR3 nucleotides are TGTGCCAGCAAACTTGGAGACAGGTCTTTCAATGAGCAGTTCTTC.

This chain links TRBV10-2 with TRBJ2-5, with TRBD1 identical over 7 bases. The V gene's germline CDR1 is WSHSY and CDR2 SAAADI. CDR3 length: 14 amino acids. V trimming: 7 bases; J trimming: 3 bases; junction bases outside the gene matches: 8. CDR3 loop: CASKGAGPEETQYF. The CDR3 DNA is TGCGCCAGCAAGGGGGCCGGCCCGGAAGAGACCCAGTACTTC.

The genes are TRBV5-4 and TRBJ2-3, with D possibly being TRBD2 (5 bases). Germline values: CDR1 SGHNT, CDR2 YYREEE (reference sequence). V lost 2 bases, J lost 5 bases, and 12 bases lay in between. CDR3 length equals 14 residues. CDR3: CASSLLGEGDTQYF. CDR3 nucleotide sequence: TGTGCCAGCAGCTTACTTGGAGAGGGAGATACGCAGTATTTT.

The chain couples TRBV19 to TRBJ2-4; 7 positions agree with TRBD1. The length of the CDR3 is 16 residues. Per the germline V gene, CDR1 is LNHDA and CDR2 is SQIVND (reference sequence). V was pared by 5 bases and J by 1 base, with 8 bases of the junction left unmatched. CDR3 region: CASSVKTGWAKNIQYF. The DNA of the CDR3 is TGTGCCAGTAGTGTCAAGACAGGGTGGGCCAAAAACATTCAGTACTTC.

The J gene is TRBJ1-2, the V gene TRBV5-4; maybe TRBD1 (5 bases). Germline-derived CDR1 and CDR2 are SGHNT and YYREEE (reference sequence). V dropped 3 bases and J dropped 7 bases, with 10 bases sitting between them. The length of the CDR3 is 12 residues. This chain's CDR3 is CASSSGTFGYTF. Here the CDR3 DNA reads TGTGCCAGCAGCTCCGGGACTTTTGGCTACACCTTC.

The V gene is TRBV4-3, the J gene TRBJ2-1; D perhaps matches TRBD2 (6 bases). This CDR3 region has 15 residues. Trimming took 4 bases from V and 5 from J, leaving 15 bases between them. CDR1 is LGHNA and CDR2 is YSLEER in the germline V gene. The CDR3 spells CASSRDGEADNEQFF. CDR3 sequence (DNA): TGCGCCAGCAGCCGGGACGGGGAGGCCGACAATGAGCAGTTCTTC.

The V gene is TRBV7-9, the J gene TRBJ2-7, with a tentative D call TRBD2 (5 bases). Germline CDR1 and CDR2: SEHNR and FQNEAQ (reference sequence). The CDR3 contains 16 residues. V dropped 5 bases and J dropped 2 bases, with 19 bases sitting between them. CDR3 DNA: TGTGCCAGCAGCCCAACCCCCGGGGTAGCAACCTACGAGCAGTACTTC. This sequence encodes CASSPTPGVATYEQYF.

V gene TRBV2 combines with J gene TRBJ2-5; D is uncertain. V lost 3 bases to trimming and J lost 5 bases, with 7 bases between them. This CDR3 contains 12 residues. Germline-derived CDR1 and CDR2 are SNHLY and FYNNEI. The chain's CDR3 is CASSEIAETQYF. In nucleotides, the CDR3 is TGTGCCAGCAGTGAGATTGCGGAGACCCAGTACTTC.

V usage is TRBV5-1 and J usage is TRBJ2-7; tentatively, D is TRBD1 (6 bases). This CDR3 is 16 amino acids long. Germline assignment: CDR1 SGHRS and CDR2 YFSETQ. Trimming shortened V by 4 bases and J by 1 base, and 18 bases separated the two germline ends. This CDR3 is CASSVAPGTTSYEQYF. The CDR3, as DNA: TGCGCCAGCAGCGTAGCCCCCGGGACAACTTCCTACGAGCAGTACTTC.

The chain employs TRBV28 and TRBJ1-2, with a possible D match to TRBD1 (5 bases). This CDR3 has 15 residues. V was pared by 2 bases and J by 1 base, with 11 bases between. Germline assignment: CDR1 MDHEN and CDR2 SYDVKM. This chain's CDR3 is CASSLGGVSNYGYTF. The DNA of the CDR3 is TGTGCCAGCAGTTTAGGGGGGGTCAGTAACTATGGCTACACCTTC.

The chain is built from TRBV9 and TRBJ1-3; D uncertain. The CDR3 is 14 residues long. V dropped 0 bases and J dropped 9 bases, with 13 bases sitting between them. Per the germline V gene, CDR1 is SGDLS and CDR2 is YYNGEE. Here the CDR3 DNA reads TGTGCCAGCAGCGTAGTGGGTTTTCCGGGCACCATATATTTT. This encodes CASSVVGFPGTIYF.

The CDR3 region is CASSPRSGNQPQHF. CDR3 sequence (DNA): TGTGCCAGCAGCCCTCGGTCAGGGAATCAGCCCCAGCATTTT. The J gene is TRBJ1-5, the V gene TRBV7-2, with TRBD1 as a possible D gene (5 bases). V was cut by 5 bases and J by 4 bases, with 12 bases left in between. Germline-derived CDR1 and CDR2 are SGHTA and FQGNSA. The CDR3 has 14 residues. The complete variable domain, with remaining parts taken from reference TRBV7-2 and TRBJ1-5, reads GAGVSQSPSNKVTEKGKDVELRCDPISGHTALYWYRQSLGQGLEFLIYFQGNSAPDKSGLPSDRFSAERTGGSVSTLTIQRTQQEDSAVYLCASSPRSGNQPQHFGDGTRLSIL.

This clone was detected once. The chain has TRBV7-8 and TRBJ2-5, with 9 nucleotides matching TRBD1. The V gene's germline CDR1 is SGHVS and CDR2 FQNEAQ. This CDR3 has 14 residues. V was pared by 6 bases and J by 4 bases, with 6 bases of the junction left unmatched. CDR3 amino acids: CASRPNRGRETQYF. The CDR3 DNA reads as TGTGCCAGCAGGCCCAACAGGGGGCGAGAGACCCAGTACTTC.

This chain links TRBV28 with TRBJ1-1, with D possibly being TRBD1 (6 bases). V lost 6 bases, J lost 0 bases, and 17 bases lay in between. In germline, CDR1 is MDHEN, CDR2 SYDVKM. The CDR3 loop spans 16 amino acids. The CDR3 DNA sequence: TGTGCCAGCAGGGAAATGACAGGACGGGTGAACACTGAAGCTTTCTTT. Amino acids: CASREMTGRVNTEAFF.

The J gene is TRBJ2-7, the V gene TRBV13; tentative D call: TRBD1 (7 bases). The CDR3 totals 14 residues. V was trimmed by 1 base and J by 5 bases, leaving 12 bases between them. Germline values: CDR1 PRHDT, CDR2 FYEKMQ (reference sequence). CDR3 loop: CASSLERRGDEQYF. The DNA for the CDR3 is TGTGCCAGCAGCTTAGAGCGCAGGGGGGACGAGCAGTACTTC.

The chain carries TRBV5-1 and TRBJ2-5; D call uncertain. The CDR3 totals 13 residues. Per the germline V gene, CDR1 is SGHRS and CDR2 is YFSETQ. The V end was cut by 3 bases, the J end by 3 bases, with 9 bases between. CDR3 protein: CASSSHIEETQYF. CDR3 in DNA: TGCGCCAGCAGCTCTCATATAGAAGAGACCCAGTACTTC.

This chain's CDR3 is CASSARQGPEQYF. The CDR3 DNA is TGTGCCAGTAGTGCACGACAGGGCCCCGAGCAGTACTTC. This sequence joins TRBV19 and TRBJ2-7; TRBD1 agrees at 7 bases. CDR3 length: 13 residues. CDR1 is LNHDA, CDR2 SQIVND, per germline (reference sequence). J gave up 6 bases and V 5 bases, and 7 bases lay outside the gene matches.

This CDR3 is CAISERDSYEQYF. The CDR3 DNA reads as TGTGCCATCAGTGAGAGGGACAGCTACGAGCAGTACTTC. This chain uses TRBV10-3 with TRBJ2-7; 7 bases match TRBD1. The CDR3 runs to 13 residues. V shed 2 bases and J 3 bases; nucleotides not matched to a gene: 1. In germline, CDR1 is ENHRY, CDR2 SYGVKD.

The genes are TRBV18 and TRBJ1-5; the match to TRBD1 covers 7 bases. Germline loops: CDR1 KGHSH, CDR2 LQKENI. V lost 2 bases and J lost 6; bases outside the gene matches: 7. The CDR3 sequence is 15 residues long. The CDR3 is CASSPSGQRAQPQHF. The CDR3 coding sequence is TGTGCCAGCTCACCATCGGGACAGCGTGCTCAGCCCCAGCATTTT.

This clone appeared a few times. Written as DNA, the CDR3 is TGTGCCAGCAGCCACCTACAGGGGAGTCCGGGCGAGCAGTACTTC. The encoded protein is CASSHLQGSPGEQYF. The chain employs TRBV28 and TRBJ2-7, with 7 bases matching TRBD1. CDR3 length equals 15 residues. The germline V gene has CDR1 MDHEN and CDR2 SYDVKM. The ends lost 6 bases at V and 6 bases at J; junction bases unmatched: 14. Variable domain in full (rest from reference TRBV28 and TRBJ2-7): DVKVTQSSRYLVKRTGEKVFLECVQDMDHENMFWYRQDPGLGLRLIYFSYDVKMKEKGDIPEGYSVSREKKERFSLILESASTNQTSMYLCASSHLQGSPGEQYFGPGTRLTVT.

This CDR3 is CASSIGDREGGYEQYF. The DNA for the CDR3 is TGTGCCAGTAGTATTGGGGACAGGGAAGGGGGCTACGAGCAGTACTTC. This chain links TRBV19 with TRBJ2-5; 9 bases match TRBD1. The end of the DNA fits TRBJ2-7 better, so the J call may be wrong. From germline, CDR1 is LNHDA and CDR2 SQIVND (reference sequence). The length of the CDR3 is 16 residues.

This chain joins TRBV7-2 and TRBJ1-2, with D possibly matching TRBD1 (5 bases). The V and J ends lost 3 bases and 2 bases respectively, with 10 bases between them. The CDR3 runs 14 residues. Germline V gene data show CDR1 as SGHTA and CDR2 as FQGNSA. CDR3 loop: CASSLGQGNYGYTF. CDR3 in DNA: TGTGCCAGCAGCTTGGGGCAGGGAAACTATGGCTACACCTTC.

By share, this clone ranks as medium-sized. The sample contains more than one DNA sequence encoding this CDR3. The gene calls are TRBV28 and TRBJ2-7, with D hard to call. Germline V gene lookup returns CDR1 MDHEN and CDR2 SYDVKM. CDR3 length: 11 amino acids. V was shortened by 7 bases and J by 1 base, with 5 bases between the two germline ends. CDR3 sequence (DNA): TGTGCCAGCACCAAATCCTACGAGCAGTACTTC. Residues: CASTKSYEQYF.

The rearrangement links TRBV28 to TRBJ1-1; D is uncertain. Germline CDR1 is MDHEN and CDR2 is SYDVKM. Trimming removed 8 bases from V and 9 bases from J, with 22 bases in between. The CDR3 consists of 14 residues. CDR3 sequence reads: CASSGRTPYLKAFF. CDR3 nucleotide sequence: TGTGCCAGCTCAGGCCGAACTCCCTATTTGAAAGCTTTCTTT.

The chain joins TRBV7-2 to TRBJ2-5, with 8 bases aligning to TRBD2. The germline V gene encodes CDR1 SGHTA and CDR2 FQGNSA. This CDR3 region has 15 residues. V lost 5 bases to trimming and J lost 1 base; unmatched junction nucleotides: 6. CDR3 region: CASSRGGKSQETQYF. In DNA form, the CDR3 reads TGTGCCAGCAGCCGGGGGGGCAAAAGCCAAGAGACCCAGTACTTC.

The chain carries TRBV2 and TRBJ1-6; 9 nucleotides align to TRBD1. The germline CDR1 and CDR2 sequences are SNHLY and FYNNEI. V was clipped by 5 bases and J by 10 bases; unmatched bases: 12. CDR3 length equals 16 residues. This chain's CDR3 is CASSLQTGGAGSPLHF. For the CDR3, the DNA is TGTGCCAGCAGTCTCCAGACAGGGGGTGCGGGGTCACCCCTCCACTTT.

The V call is TRBV4-3, the J call TRBJ2-3; 9 nucleotides match TRBD2. The CDR3 spans 16 residues. The trim removed 6 bases at V and 3 bases at J, leaving 10 bases unmatched. Germline V gene lookup returns CDR1 LGHNA and CDR2 YSLEER. CDR3 sequence reads: CASSRGLAIVTDTQYF. The CDR3 DNA sequence: TGCGCCAGCAGTCGGGGACTAGCTATTGTGACAGATACGCAGTATTTT.